Following are 18 T cell receptor beta chains from one sample sequenced in a study of T cell repertoires in cytomegalovirus infection. MiXCR was run by TCRdb on the reads, yielding one entry per CDR3 protein. The table lists some 97,000 distinct CDR3 sequences, 20% to 30% of them singletons. The sequencing input was CD8+ T cells from PBMCs. The origin of the receptors is a human donor in good health (CMV status not recorded). Some clones in this sample may be carry-over from other donors' samples.

This clonotype was picked up a small number of times. The chain recombines TRBV27 with TRBJ1-5, with D possibly TRBD1 on 5 matching bases. Trimming pared 4 bases from V and 6 bases from J, leaving 13 bases between. The CDR3 runs 14 residues. In germline, CDR1 is MNHEY, CDR2 SMNVEV (reference sequence). CDR3 DNA: TGTGCCAGCAGTTCGGGACGGGAGACTCAGCCCCAGCATTTT. Protein sequence: CASSSGRETQPQHF.

The V gene is TRBV7-3, the J gene TRBJ2-7, with 7 bases matching TRBD1. The CDR3 is 11 residues long. Looked up from germline, CDR1 is SGHTA and CDR2 is FQGTGA. Here the CDR3 reads CVKGATYEQYF. CDR3 DNA: TGTGTCAAGGGGGCCACCTACGAGCAGTACTTC.

This clonotype was recorded many times. The genes are TRBV7-8 and TRBJ2-5; 9 bases fit TRBD1. Per the germline V gene, CDR1 is SGHVS and CDR2 is FQNEAQ. V shed 5 bases and J 5 bases; nucleotides not matched to a gene: 9. This CDR3 has 15 residues. In DNA, the CDR3 is TGTGCCAGCAGCCCCCCCGGGACAGGGAGGGAGACCCAGTACTTC. Amino acids: CASSPPGTGRETQYF. The full variable domain, with the rest looked up from reference TRBV7-8 and TRBJ2-5, is GAGVSQSPRYKVAKRGQDVALRCDPISGHVSLFWYQQALGQGPEFLTYFQNEAQLDKSGLPSDRFFAERPEGSVSTLKIQRTQQEDSAVYLCASSPPGTGRETQYFGPGTRLLVL.

CDR3 loop: CASTPPAGEGANDEQYF. The CDR3 DNA sequence: TGTGCCAGCACCCCTCCAGCAGGTGAAGGGGCGAACGACGAGCAGTACTTC. J is TRBJ2-7 and V is TRBV12-3 or TRBV12-4; possible D gene TRBD1, 5 bases. V gave up 7 bases and J gave up 5 bases, with 27 bases separating them. This CDR3 is built from 17 residues.

This chain links TRBV7-9 with TRBJ2-1, with TRBD2 matching 10 bases. V was clipped by 5 bases and J by 7 bases; unmatched bases: 14. Germline V CDR1 and CDR2: SEHNR, FQNEAQ (reference sequence). This CDR3 has 17 amino acids. This CDR3 is CASSKGPSGGDLNEQFF. CDR3 nucleotides: TGTGCCAGCAGCAAGGGCCCTAGCGGGGGCGATCTTAATGAGCAGTTCTTC.

This clonotype was counted between two and nine times. The chain recombines TRBV7-2 with TRBJ2-1, with D possibly matching TRBD2 (6 bases). Per the germline V gene, CDR1 is SGHTA and CDR2 is FQGNSA. V was cut by 1 base and J by 7 bases, with 11 bases left in between. This CDR3 spans 14 amino acids. CDR3 nucleotides: TGTGCCAGCAGCTTAGATGGAGGGGCAAATGAGCAGTTCTTC. Translation: CASSLDGGANEQFF.

This clonotype has just a few counts. The chain couples TRBV5-5 to TRBJ2-1, with 8 bases that match TRBD2. CDR3 length equals 15 residues. CDR1 is SGHKS, CDR2 YYEKEE, per germline (reference sequence). V dropped 1 base and J dropped 5; count of bases not matched to a gene: 5. The CDR3 nucleotides read TGTGCCAGCAGCTTGTCGAGCGGGAGTAACAATGAGCAGTTCTTC. Encoded protein: CASSLSSGSNNEQFF.

The rearrangement links TRBV30 to TRBJ2-1, with 13 positions matching TRBD2. This CDR3 spans 15 amino acids. V gave up 2 bases and J gave up 8 bases; unmatched junction bases: 6. Germline V CDR1 and CDR2: GTSNPN, SVGIG (reference sequence). CDR3 coding DNA: TGTGCCTGGAGTCGGACTAGCGGGAGTGGGGATGAGCAGTTCTTC. This encodes CAWSRTSGSGDEQFF.

This clonotype was picked up many times. The rearrangement links TRBV12-3 or TRBV12-4 to TRBJ2-7; D remains ambiguous. Trimming left V 3 bases short and J 2 bases short, with 5 bases between. The CDR3 spans 12 residues. CDR3 DNA sequence: TGTGCCAGCAGTTTGAATGCCTACGAGCAGTACTTC. It specifies CASSLNAYEQYF.

In the case of this clonotype: A much bigger clone sits one base away, suggesting this may be a read error. CDR3 nucleotide sequence: TGTGCCGCCTCGATGGGAGACAGCGCCTACCAGCAGTACTTC. Encoded protein: CAASMGDSAYQQYF. This chain uses TRBV28 with TRBJ2-7; the D call may be TRBD1 or TRBD2 (5 bases each). Germline CDR1 is MDHEN and CDR2 is SYDVKM. CDR3 length: 14 amino acids.

This clonotype was found a few times. The V call is TRBV29-1, the J call TRBJ1-3; no reliable D call. Germline loops: CDR1 SQVTM, CDR2 ANQGSEA. The V gene lost 6 bases and the J gene lost 4 bases, with 16 bases spanning the gap. The CDR3 contains 14 residues. CDR3 in amino acids: CSVLETLSGNTIYF. In DNA form, the CDR3 reads TGCAGCGTCTTGGAGACTTTGTCCGGAAACACCATATATTTT.

This clonotype has more than one count but fewer than ten. This chain joins TRBV3-1 and TRBJ2-1; the match to TRBD2 covers 7 bases. Germline V gene data show CDR1 as LGHDT and CDR2 as YNNKEL (reference sequence). Trimming at V came to 1 base and at J to 5 bases, leaving 5 bases not matched to a gene. The CDR3 has 15 amino acids. CDR3 sequence (DNA): TGTGCCAGCAGCCAAGGGGCCGGGGGGAACAATGAGCAGTTCTTC. It specifies CASSQGAGGNNEQFF.

This clonotype appeared many times. The V gene is TRBV7-9, the J gene TRBJ1-2; possibly TRBD1 for D (6 bases). CDR1 and CDR2 from the germline V gene are SEHNR and FQNEAQ (reference sequence). Trimming left V 3 bases short and J 6 bases short, with 11 bases between. The CDR3 spans 13 residues. The CDR3 loop is CASSFRQEDGYTF. Written as DNA, the CDR3 is TGTGCCAGCAGCTTTCGACAGGAGGATGGCTACACCTTC.

This clonotype was picked up a small number of times. The chain is built from TRBV28 and TRBJ2-3; possible D gene TRBD1, 6 bases. The CDR3 spans 14 residues. Germline loops: CDR1 MDHEN, CDR2 SYDVKM. The ends were cut back, 5 bases at V and 0 bases at J, with 9 bases in the middle. The CDR3 DNA reads as TGTGCCAGCAGTAACAGGGATAGCACAGATACGCAGTATTTT. Amino acids: CASSNRDSTDTQYF. The whole variable domain, filled in from reference TRBV28 and TRBJ2-3, reads DVKVTQSSRYLVKRTGEKVFLECVQDMDHENMFWYRQDPGLGLRLIYFSYDVKMKEKGDIPEGYSVSREKKERFSLILESASTNQTSMYLCASSNRDSTDTQYFGPGTRLTVL.

This clonotype was counted ten times or more. The CDR3 nucleotides are TGTGCCAGCAGTTTATTAGTGGTGAGGAACACCGGCGATTCACCCCTCCACTTT. Translating it yields CASSLLVVRNTGDSPLHF. J is TRBJ1-6 and V is TRBV28, with unresolved D. The CDR3 is 18 residues long. V lost 1 base and J 8 bases, leaving 21 bases between the germline ends. Germline-derived CDR1 and CDR2 are MDHEN and SYDVKM.

This sequence joins TRBV27 and TRBJ1-5, with 8 positions matching TRBD1. This CDR3 contains 14 residues. V was clipped by 8 bases and J by 1 base; unmatched bases: 4. CDR1 is MNHEY, CDR2 SMNVEV, per germline (reference sequence). The CDR3 coding sequence is TGTGCCAGCGGTGACAGGGGAAGCAATCAGCCCCAGCATTTT. Protein product: CASGDRGSNQPQHF.

V is TRBV28 and J is TRBJ2-7, with 7 bases lining up with TRBD1. The CDR3 has 18 amino acids. Germline V gives CDR1 MDHEN, CDR2 SYDVKM. The trim removed 5 bases at V and 1 base at J, leaving 17 bases unmatched. Here the CDR3 DNA reads TGTGCCAGCAGTGCCCCGGGAAGGGACGGGACAGTTTCCTACGAGCAGTACTTC. Amino acids: CASSAPGRDGTVSYEQYF.

The DNA for the CDR3 is TGTGCCAGCAGCACCCGGGATTTATACGAGCAGTACTTC. This codes for CASSTRDLYEQYF. The rearrangement joins TRBV7-3 to TRBJ2-7, with D possibly TRBD2 on 5 matching bases. The V and J ends lost 5 bases and 4 bases respectively, with 12 bases between them. Per germline, CDR1 SGHTA and CDR2 FQGTGA. This CDR3 region has 13 residues. The full variable domain, with the rest looked up from reference TRBV7-3 and TRBJ2-7, is GAGVSQTPSNKVTEKGKYVELRCDPISGHTALYWYRQSLGQGPEFLIYFQGTGAADDSGLPNDRFFAVRPEGSVSTLKIQRTERGDSAVYLCASSTRDLYEQYFGPGTRLTVT.